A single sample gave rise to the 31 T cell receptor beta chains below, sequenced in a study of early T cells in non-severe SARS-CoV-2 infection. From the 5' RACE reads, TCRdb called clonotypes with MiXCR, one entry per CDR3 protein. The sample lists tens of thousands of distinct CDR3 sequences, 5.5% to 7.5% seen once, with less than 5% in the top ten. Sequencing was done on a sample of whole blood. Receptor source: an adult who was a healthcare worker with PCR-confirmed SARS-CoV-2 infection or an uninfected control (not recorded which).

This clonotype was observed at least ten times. The CDR3 bases are TGTGCCAGCAGCCACTTACAATACTACGAGCAGTACTTC. Residues: CASSHLQYYEQYF. This chain links TRBV16 with TRBJ2-7, with D uncertain. The CDR3 loop spans 13 amino acids. CDR1 and CDR2 from the germline V gene are KGHSY and FQNENV. V was shortened by 3 bases and J by 3 bases, with 9 bases between the two germline ends.

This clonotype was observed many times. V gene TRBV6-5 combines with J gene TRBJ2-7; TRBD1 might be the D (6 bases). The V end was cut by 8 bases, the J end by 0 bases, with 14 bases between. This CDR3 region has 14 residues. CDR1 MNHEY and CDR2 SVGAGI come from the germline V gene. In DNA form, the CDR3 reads TGTGCCAGCTCTCCTAGGGGGTTCTCCTACGAGCAGTACTTC. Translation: CASSPRGFSYEQYF.

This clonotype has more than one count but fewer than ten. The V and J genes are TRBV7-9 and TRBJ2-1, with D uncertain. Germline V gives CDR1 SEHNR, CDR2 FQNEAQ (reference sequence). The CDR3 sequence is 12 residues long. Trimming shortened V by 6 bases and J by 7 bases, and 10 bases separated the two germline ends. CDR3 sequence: CASSRSFNEQFF. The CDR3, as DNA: TGTGCCAGCAGTAGATCCTTTAATGAGCAGTTCTTC.

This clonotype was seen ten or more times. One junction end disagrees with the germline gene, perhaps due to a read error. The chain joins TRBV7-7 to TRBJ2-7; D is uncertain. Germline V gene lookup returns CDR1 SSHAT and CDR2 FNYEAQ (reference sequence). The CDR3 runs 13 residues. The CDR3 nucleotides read TGTGCTAGCAGCTTAGGTGGTGGTTACGAGCAGTACTTC. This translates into CASSLGGGYEQYF.

The CDR3 reads CASSLGGSLYEQYF. CDR3 nucleotide sequence: TGTGCCAGCAGTTTAGGGGGCAGTTTGTACGAGCAGTACTTC. The rearrangement links TRBV28 to TRBJ2-7, with a tentative D call TRBD1 (6 bases). Germline V lookup: CDR1 MDHEN, CDR2 SYDVKM. Trimming pared 2 bases from V and 4 bases from J, leaving 12 bases between. The CDR3 extends over 14 amino acids.

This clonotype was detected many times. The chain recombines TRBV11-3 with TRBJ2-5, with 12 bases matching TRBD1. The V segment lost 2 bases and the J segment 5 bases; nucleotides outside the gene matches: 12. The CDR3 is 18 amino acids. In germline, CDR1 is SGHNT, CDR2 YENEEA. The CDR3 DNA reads TGTGCCAGCAGCTTAACACCGGGACAGGGGGCGGTCGATGAGACCCAGTACTTC. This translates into CASSLTPGQGAVDETQYF.

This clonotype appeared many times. Here the CDR3 reads CASSLAGRNQPQHF. In DNA form, the CDR3 reads TGCGCCAGCAGCTTAGCGGGGCGCAATCAGCCCCAGCATTTT. The chain couples TRBV5-1 to TRBJ1-5, with TRBD1 as a possible D gene (5 bases). Germline CDR1 is SGHRS and CDR2 is YFSETQ. V lost 2 bases, J lost 2 bases, and 8 bases lay in between. The CDR3 has 14 residues.

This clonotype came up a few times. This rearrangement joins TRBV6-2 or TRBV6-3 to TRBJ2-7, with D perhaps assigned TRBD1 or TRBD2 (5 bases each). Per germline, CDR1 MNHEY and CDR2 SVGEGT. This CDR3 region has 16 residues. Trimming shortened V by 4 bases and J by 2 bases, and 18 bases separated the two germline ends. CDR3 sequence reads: CASSFQSGTDPYEQYF. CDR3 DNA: TGTGCCAGCAGTTTTCAATCCGGGACCGACCCCTACGAGCAGTACTTC.

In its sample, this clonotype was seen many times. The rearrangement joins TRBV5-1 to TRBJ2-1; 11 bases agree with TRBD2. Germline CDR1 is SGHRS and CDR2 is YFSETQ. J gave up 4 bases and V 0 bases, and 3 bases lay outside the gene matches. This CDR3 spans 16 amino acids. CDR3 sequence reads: CASSLDLAGGYNEQFF. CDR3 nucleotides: TGCGCCAGCAGCTTGGATCTAGCGGGGGGTTACAATGAGCAGTTCTTC.

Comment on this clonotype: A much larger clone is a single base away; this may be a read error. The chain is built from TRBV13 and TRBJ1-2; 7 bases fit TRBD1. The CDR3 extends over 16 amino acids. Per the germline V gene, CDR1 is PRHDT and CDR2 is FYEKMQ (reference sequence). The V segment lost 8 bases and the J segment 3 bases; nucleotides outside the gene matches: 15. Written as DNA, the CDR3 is TGTGCCAGCCGCAGACTATCCAGGGACAGCGACTATGGCTACACCTTC. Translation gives CASRRLSRDSDYGYTF.

CDR3 region: CASRPTGGFETQYF. The CDR3, as DNA: TGTGCCAGCAGACCAACAGGGGGCTTTGAGACCCAGTACTTC. The rearrangement joins TRBV2 to TRBJ2-5; TRBD1 matches at 9 bases. V trimming: 6 bases; J trimming: 5 bases; junction bases outside the gene matches: 7. The CDR3 runs 14 residues. Germline V lookup: CDR1 SNHLY, CDR2 FYNNEI.

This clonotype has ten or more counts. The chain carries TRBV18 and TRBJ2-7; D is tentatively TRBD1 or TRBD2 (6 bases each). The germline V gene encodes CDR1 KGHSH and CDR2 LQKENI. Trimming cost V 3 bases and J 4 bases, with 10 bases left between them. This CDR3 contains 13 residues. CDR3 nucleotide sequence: TGTGCCAGCTCACCTGTAGGGGGGTACGAGCAGTACTTC. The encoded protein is CASSPVGGYEQYF.

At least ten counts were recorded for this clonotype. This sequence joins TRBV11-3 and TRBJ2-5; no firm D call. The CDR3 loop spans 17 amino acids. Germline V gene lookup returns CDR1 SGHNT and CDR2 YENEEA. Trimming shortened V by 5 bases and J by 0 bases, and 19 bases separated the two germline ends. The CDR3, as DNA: TGTGCCAGCAGCCGCCCCTTTACATCGTCAAACCAAGAGACCCAGTACTTC. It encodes CASSRPFTSSNQETQYF.

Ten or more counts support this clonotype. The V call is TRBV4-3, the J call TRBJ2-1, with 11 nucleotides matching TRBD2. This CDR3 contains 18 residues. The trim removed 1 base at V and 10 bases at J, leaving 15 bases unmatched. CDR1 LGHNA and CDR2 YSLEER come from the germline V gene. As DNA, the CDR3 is TGCGCCAGCAGCCAAGCACTAGGCGGGAGGCTAGCGGGGGGAGAGCAGTTCTTC. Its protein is CASSQALGGRLAGGEQFF.

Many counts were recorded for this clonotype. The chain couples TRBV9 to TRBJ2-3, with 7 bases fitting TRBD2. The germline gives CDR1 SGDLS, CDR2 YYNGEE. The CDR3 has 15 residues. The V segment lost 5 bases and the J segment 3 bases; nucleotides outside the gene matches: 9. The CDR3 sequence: CASRRREFATDTQYF. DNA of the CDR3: TGTGCCAGCAGGCGGCGGGAGTTTGCGACAGATACGCAGTATTTT.

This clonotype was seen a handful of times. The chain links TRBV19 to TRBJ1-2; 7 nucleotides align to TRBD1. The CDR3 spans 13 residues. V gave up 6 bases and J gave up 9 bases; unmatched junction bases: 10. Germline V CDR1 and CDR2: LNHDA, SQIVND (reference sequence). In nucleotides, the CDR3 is TGTGCCAGTAGCCCCGGGACAGTAAATCGCTACACCTTC. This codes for CASSPGTVNRYTF.

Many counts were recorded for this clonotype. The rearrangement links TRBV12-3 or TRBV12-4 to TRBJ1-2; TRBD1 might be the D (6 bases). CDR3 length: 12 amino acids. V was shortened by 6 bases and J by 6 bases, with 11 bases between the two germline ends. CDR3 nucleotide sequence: TGTGCCAGCAGCAAGACAGGTGATGGCTACACCTTC. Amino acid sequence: CASSKTGDGYTF.

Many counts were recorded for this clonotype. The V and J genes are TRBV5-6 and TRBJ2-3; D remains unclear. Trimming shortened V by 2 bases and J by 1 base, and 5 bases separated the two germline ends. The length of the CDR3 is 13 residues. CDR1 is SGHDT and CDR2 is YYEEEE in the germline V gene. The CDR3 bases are TGTGCCAGCAGCTTTCGGGGCACAGATACGCAGTATTTT. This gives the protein CASSFRGTDTQYF. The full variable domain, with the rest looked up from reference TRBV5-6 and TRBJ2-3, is DAGVTQSPTHLIKTRGQQVTLRCSPKSGHDTVSWYQQALGQGPQFIFQYYEEEERQRGNFPDRFSGHQFPNYSSELNVNALLLGDSALYLCASSFRGTDTQYFGPGTRLTVL.

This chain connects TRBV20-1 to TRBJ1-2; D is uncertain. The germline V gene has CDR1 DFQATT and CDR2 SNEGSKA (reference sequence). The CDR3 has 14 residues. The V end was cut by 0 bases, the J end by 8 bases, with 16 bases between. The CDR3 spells CSARDGGQPKGYTF. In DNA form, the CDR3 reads TGCAGTGCTAGAGATGGAGGGCAGCCCAAGGGCTACACCTTC.

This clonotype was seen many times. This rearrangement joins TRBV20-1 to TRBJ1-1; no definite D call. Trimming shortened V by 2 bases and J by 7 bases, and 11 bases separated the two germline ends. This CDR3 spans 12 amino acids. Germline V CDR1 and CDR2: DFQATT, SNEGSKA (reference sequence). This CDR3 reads CSARSQEIEAFF. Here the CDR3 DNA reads TGCAGTGCTAGATCTCAGGAAATTGAAGCTTTCTTT.

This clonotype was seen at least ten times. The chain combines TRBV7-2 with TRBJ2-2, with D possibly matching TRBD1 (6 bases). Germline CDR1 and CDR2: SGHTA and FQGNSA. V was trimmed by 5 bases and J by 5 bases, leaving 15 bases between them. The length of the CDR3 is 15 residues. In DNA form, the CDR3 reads TGTGCCAGCAGCGGACCAGGGGTTGGTACCGGGGAGCTGTTTTTT. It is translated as CASSGPGVGTGELFF. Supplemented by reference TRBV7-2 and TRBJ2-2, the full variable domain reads GAGVSQSPSNKVTEKGKDVELRCDPISGHTALYWYRQSLGQGLEFLIYFQGNSAPDKSGLPSDRFSAERTGGSVSTLTIQRTQQEDSAVYLCASSGPGVGTGELFFGEGSRLTVL.

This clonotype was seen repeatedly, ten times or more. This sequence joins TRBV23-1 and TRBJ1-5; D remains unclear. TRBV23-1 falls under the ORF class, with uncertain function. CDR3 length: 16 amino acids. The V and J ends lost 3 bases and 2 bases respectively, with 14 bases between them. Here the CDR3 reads CASSHPNWFCNQPQHF. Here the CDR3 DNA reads TGCGCCAGCAGTCACCCAAATTGGTTTTGCAATCAGCCCCAGCATTTT.

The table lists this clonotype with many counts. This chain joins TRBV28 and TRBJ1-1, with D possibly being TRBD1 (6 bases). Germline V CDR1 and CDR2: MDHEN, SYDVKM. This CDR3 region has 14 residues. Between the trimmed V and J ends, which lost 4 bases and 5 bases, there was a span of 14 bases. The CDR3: CASSSQGVRTEAFF. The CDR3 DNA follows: TGTGCCAGCAGTTCACAGGGAGTTCGGACTGAAGCTTTCTTT.

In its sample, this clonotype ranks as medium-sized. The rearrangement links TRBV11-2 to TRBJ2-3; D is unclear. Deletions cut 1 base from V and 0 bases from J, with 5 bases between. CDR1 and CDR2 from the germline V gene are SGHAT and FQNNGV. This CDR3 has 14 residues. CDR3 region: CASSLGDSTDTQYF. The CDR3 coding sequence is TGTGCCAGCAGCTTAGGGGATAGCACAGATACGCAGTATTTT.

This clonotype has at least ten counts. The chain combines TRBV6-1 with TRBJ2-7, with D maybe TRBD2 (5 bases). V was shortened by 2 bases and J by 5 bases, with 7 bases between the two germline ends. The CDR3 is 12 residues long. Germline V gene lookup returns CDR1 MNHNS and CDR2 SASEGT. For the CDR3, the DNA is TGTGCCAGCAGTGAATACGGGAACGAGCAGTACTTC. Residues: CASSEYGNEQYF.

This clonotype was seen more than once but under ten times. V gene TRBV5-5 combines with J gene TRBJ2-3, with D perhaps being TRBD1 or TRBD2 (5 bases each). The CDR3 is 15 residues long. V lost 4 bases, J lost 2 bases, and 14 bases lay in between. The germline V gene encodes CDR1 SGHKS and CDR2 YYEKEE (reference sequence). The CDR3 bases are TGTGCCAGCAGCACACCGGGACGGACCACAGATACGCAGTATTTT. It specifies CASSTPGRTTDTQYF.

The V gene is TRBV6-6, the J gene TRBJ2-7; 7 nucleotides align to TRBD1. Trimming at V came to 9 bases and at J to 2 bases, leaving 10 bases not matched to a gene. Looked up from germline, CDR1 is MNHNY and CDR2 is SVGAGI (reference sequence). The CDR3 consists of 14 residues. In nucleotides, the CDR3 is TGTGCCAGTACCAGCCCGGGACAGCCCTACGAGCAGTACTTC. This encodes CASTSPGQPYEQYF.

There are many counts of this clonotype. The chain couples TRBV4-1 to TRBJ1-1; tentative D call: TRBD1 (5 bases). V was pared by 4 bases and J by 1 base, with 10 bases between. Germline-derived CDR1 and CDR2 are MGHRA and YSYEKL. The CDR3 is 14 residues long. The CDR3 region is CASSLQAGNTEAFF. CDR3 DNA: TGCGCCAGCAGCCTACAGGCAGGGAACACTGAAGCTTTCTTT.

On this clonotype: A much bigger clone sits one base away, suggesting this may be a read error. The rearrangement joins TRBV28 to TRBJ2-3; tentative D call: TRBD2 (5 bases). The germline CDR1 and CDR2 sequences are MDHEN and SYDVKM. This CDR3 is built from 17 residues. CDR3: CASSLEAREWNTDTRYF. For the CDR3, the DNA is TGTGCCAGCAGTTTAGAAGCCCGGGAATGGAACACAGATACGCGGTATTTT.

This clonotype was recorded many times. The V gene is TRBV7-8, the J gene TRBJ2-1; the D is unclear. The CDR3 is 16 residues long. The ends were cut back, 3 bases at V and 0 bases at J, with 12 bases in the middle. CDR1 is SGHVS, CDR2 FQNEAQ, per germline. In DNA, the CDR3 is TGTGCCAGCAGCTTCAACTACCTTACCTCCTACAATGAGCAGTTCTTC. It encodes CASSFNYLTSYNEQFF.

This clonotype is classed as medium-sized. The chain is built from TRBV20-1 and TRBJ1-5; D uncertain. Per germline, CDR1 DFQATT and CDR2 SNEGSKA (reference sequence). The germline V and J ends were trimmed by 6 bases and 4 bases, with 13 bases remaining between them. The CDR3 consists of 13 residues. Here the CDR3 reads CSAENRPNQPQHF. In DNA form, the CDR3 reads TGCAGTGCGGAAAACCGGCCAAATCAGCCCCAGCATTTT.